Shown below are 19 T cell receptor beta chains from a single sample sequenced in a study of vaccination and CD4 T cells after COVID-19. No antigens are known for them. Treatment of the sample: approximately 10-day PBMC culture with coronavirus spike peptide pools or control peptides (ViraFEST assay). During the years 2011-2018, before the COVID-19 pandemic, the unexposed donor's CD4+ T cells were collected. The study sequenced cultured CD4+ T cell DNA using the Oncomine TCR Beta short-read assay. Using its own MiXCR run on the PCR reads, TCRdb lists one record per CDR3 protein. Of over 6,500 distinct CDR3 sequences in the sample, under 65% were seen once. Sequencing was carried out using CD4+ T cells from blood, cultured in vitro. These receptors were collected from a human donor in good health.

CDR3 loop: CASNSGETQYF. For the CDR3, the DNA is TGTGCCAGCAATAGCGGGGAGACCCAGTACTTC. The V call is TRBV6-1, the J call TRBJ2-5; the match to TRBD2 covers 7 bases. The germline CDR1 and CDR2 sequences are MNHNS and SASEGT. This CDR3 has 11 residues. Trimming cost V 7 bases and J 5 bases; bases outside gene matches: 1.

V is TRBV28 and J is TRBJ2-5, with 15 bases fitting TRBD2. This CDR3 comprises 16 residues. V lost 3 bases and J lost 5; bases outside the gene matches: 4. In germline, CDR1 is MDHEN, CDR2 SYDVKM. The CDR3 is CASSFGLAGGQETQYF. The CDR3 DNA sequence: TGTGCCAGCAGTTTCGGACTAGCGGGGGGGCAGGAGACCCAGTACTTC.

The CDR3 DNA reads as TGTGCCAGCAGTGTTACCAGGACAGGGAGAGGCACTGAAGCTTTCTTT. This encodes CASSVTRTGRGTEAFF. The genes are TRBV6-1 and TRBJ1-1; 8 bases map to TRBD1. CDR1 is MNHNS and CDR2 is SASEGT in the germline V gene. With 4 bases clipped from V and 4 bases from J, the junction kept 11 bases outside the gene matches. The CDR3 extends over 16 amino acids.

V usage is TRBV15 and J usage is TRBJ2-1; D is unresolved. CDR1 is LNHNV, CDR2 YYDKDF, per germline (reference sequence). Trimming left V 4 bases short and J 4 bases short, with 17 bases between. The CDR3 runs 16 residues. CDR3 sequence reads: CATSIELPGRYNEQFF. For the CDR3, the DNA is TGTGCCACCAGCATAGAGCTACCAGGAAGGTACAATGAGCAGTTCTTC. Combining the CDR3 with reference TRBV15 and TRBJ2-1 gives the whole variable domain DAMVIQNPRYQVTQFGKPVTLSCSQTLNHNVMYWYQQKSSQAPKLLFHYYDKDFNNEADTPDNFQSRRPNTSFCFLDIRSPGLGDTAMYLCATSIELPGRYNEQFFGPGTRLTVL.

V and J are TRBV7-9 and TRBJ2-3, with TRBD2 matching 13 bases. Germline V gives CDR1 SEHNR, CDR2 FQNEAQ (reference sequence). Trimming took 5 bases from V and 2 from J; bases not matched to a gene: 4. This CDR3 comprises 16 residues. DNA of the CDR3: TGTGCCAGCAGCCCTGGGACTAGCGGGGCCACAGATACGCAGTATTTT. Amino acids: CASSPGTSGATDTQYF.

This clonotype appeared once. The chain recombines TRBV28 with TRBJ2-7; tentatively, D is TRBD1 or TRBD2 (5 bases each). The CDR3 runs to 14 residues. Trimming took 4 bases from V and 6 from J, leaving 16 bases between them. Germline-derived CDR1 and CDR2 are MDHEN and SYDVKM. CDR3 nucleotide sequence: TGTGCCAGCAGTTCCCCTCGGGCCGGGACCGAGCAGTACTTC. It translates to CASSSPRAGTEQYF.

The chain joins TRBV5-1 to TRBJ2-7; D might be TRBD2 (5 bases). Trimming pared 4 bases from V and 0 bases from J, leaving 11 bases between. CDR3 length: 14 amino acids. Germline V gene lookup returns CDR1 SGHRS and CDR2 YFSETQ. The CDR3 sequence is CASSPEVSSYEQYF. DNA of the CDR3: TGCGCCAGCAGCCCGGAGGTGAGCTCCTACGAGCAGTACTTC.

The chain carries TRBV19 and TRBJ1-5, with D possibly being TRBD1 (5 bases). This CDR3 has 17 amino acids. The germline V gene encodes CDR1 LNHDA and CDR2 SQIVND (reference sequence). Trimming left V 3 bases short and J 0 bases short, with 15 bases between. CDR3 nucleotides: TGTGCCAGTAGTATTCGGTCAGGGCAGGATAGCAATCAGCCCCAGCATTTT. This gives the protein CASSIRSGQDSNQPQHF.

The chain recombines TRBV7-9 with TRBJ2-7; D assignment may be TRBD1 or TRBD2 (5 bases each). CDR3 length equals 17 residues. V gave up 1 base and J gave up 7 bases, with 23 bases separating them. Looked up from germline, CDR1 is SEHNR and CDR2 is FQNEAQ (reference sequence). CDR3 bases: TGTGCCAGCAGCTTAGTGGTCGGGACGAGAACCCGCTGGGAGCAGTACTTC. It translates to CASSLVVGTRTRWEQYF.

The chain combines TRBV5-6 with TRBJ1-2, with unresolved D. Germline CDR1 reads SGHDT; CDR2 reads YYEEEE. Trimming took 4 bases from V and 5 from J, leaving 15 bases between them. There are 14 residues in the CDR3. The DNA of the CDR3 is TGTGCCAGCAGCCGCATATTCGACCTTTATGGCTACACCTTC. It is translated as CASSRIFDLYGYTF.

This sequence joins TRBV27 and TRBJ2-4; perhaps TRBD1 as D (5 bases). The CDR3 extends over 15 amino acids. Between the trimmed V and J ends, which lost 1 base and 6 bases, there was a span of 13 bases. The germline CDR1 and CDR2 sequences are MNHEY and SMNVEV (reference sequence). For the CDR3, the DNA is TGTGCCAGCAGTTTATGGGGCAGCAAAGCAAACATTCAGTACTTC. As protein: CASSLWGSKANIQYF.

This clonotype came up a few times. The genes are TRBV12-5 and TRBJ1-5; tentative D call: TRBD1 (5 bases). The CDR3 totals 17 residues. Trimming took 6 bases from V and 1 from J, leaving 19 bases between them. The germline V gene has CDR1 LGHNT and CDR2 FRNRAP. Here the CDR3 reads CASGRDRSSLSNQPQHF. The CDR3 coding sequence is TGTGCTAGTGGCCGTGACAGAAGCTCACTAAGCAATCAGCCCCAGCATTTT.

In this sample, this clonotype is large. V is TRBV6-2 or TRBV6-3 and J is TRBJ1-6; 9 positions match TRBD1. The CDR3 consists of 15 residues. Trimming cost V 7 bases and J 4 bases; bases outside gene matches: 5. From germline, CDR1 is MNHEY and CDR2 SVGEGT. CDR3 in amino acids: CASNSGTGYNSPLHF. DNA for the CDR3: TGTGCCAGCAACTCCGGGACAGGGTATAATTCACCCCTCCACTTT.

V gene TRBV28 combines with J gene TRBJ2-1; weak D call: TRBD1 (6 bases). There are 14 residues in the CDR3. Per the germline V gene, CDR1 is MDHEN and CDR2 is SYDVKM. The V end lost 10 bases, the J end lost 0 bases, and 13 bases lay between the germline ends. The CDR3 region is CATQGTLSYNEQFF. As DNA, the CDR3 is TGTGCCACTCAGGGGACACTCTCCTACAATGAGCAGTTCTTC.

The CDR3 sequence is CSAKTSGGAYEQYF. The CDR3 bases are TGCAGTGCTAAGACTAGCGGGGGGGCCTACGAGCAGTACTTC. The chain recombines TRBV20-1 with TRBJ2-7, with TRBD2 identical over 14 bases. The germline V gene has CDR1 DFQATT and CDR2 SNEGSKA (reference sequence). CDR3 size: 14 residues. The junction had 1 base not matched to a gene; V was cut back by 4 bases and J by 2 bases.

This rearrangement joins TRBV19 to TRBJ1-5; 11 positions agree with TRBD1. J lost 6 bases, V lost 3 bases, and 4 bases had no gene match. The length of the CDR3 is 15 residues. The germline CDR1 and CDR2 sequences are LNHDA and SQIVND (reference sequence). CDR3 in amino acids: CASSMGQGVGQPQHF. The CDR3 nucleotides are TGTGCCAGTAGTATGGGACAGGGGGTCGGTCAGCCCCAGCATTTT.

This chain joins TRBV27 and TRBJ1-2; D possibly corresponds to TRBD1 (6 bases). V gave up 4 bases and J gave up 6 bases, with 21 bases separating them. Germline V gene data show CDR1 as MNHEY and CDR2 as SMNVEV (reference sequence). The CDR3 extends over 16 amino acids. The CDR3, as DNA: TGTGCCAGCAGTTCTATTCGTCCGGCAGGGGTGGATGGCTACACCTTC. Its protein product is CASSSIRPAGVDGYTF.

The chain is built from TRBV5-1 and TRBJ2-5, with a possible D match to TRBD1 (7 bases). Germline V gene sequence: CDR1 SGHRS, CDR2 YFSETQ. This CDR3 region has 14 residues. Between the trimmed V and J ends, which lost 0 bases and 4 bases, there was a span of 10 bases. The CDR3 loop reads CASSLDRGGETQYF. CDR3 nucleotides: TGCGCCAGCAGCTTGGACAGGGGAGGAGAGACCCAGTACTTC.

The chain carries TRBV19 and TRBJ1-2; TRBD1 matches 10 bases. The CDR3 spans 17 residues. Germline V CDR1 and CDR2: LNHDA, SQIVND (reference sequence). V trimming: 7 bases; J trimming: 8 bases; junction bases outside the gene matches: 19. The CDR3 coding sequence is TGTGCCAGTAACTGGGGGACAGGGGCCACAAAGGGCTACGGCTACACCTTC. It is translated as CASNWGTGATKGYGYTF.